This TCR beta chain is drawn from a study of T cell responses to AZD1222 COVID-19 vaccine. Here immunoSEQ multiplex PCR was the method, and the copy in TCRdb shows in-frame clones only, minus some. The sample holds 90,000 to 120,000 clones, about 90% seen once. The CDR3 contains 12 residues. Trimming removed 6 bases from V and 0 bases from J, with 8 bases in between. CDR1 is DFQATT and CDR2 is SNEGSKA in the germline V gene (reference sequence). The chain carries TRBV20-1 and TRBJ1-1; no reliable D call. Specimen: peripheral blood, collected 28 days after the second AZD1222 dose. This clonotype was obtained from an adult who received the AZD1222 COVID-19 vaccine. The CDR3 is CSASTVNTEAFF. In DNA, the CDR3 is TGCAGTGCAAGTACAGTGAACACTGAAGCTTTCTTT.